This T cell receptor beta chain was recovered during a study of shared clonotypes between healthy human individuals. At the level of the study: CD8 memory received one plate per donor, CD8 naive two, CD4 memory three and CD4 naive three. Study results and limitations: Memory subsets generally showed smaller estimated richness than naive subsets did. For sorted subsets, rarefaction showed incomplete sequencing despite large depth.

This CDR3 comprises 14 residues. The germline gives CDR1 SGHVS, CDR2 FQNEAQ. V lost 3 bases and J lost 9; bases outside the gene matches: 7. Profiled with immunoSEQ multiplex PCR; TCRdb holds only in-frame clones, not every one. In the table there are 2,500,000 or so clones, around nine tenths of which are singletons. All donors qualified as healthy HIV-negative adults and had experienced no recent acute infections or vaccinations. In regard to this clone: Its antigen is still unknown.

The sequence was collected from a man aged 18 to 30 in good health. V gene TRBV7-8 combines with J gene TRBJ2-1, with 8 nucleotides matching TRBD2. Material: naive CD4+ T cells sorted from blood. Sample subset: CD45RA+ positively selected. DNA of the CDR3: TGTGCCAGCAGCTTCTGGGATAGCGGGATTGAGCAGTTCTTC. Translated, it gives CASSFWDSGIEQFF. The whole variable domain, remainder taken from reference TRBV7-8 and TRBJ2-1, is GAGVSQSPRYKVAKRGQDVALRCDPISGHVSLFWYQQALGQGPEFLTYFQNEAQLDKSGLPSDRFFAERPEGSVSTLKIQRTQQEDSAVYLCASSFWDSGIEQFFGPGTRLTVL.